This TCR beta chain appears in the sequencing data of a study of T cell responses to AZD1222 COVID-19 vaccine. Study-wide results and limits: Unmutated regions of variants are reportedly targeted by nearly half of spike-specific TCRs. Spike-spanning, vaccine-associated CD4 TCRs were dominant at 160-218 and 743-854. Two doses of AZD1222 preceded a rise in Spike-specific TCR breadth and depth.

On this clone itself: The target antigen is unknown.

The method was immunoSEQ multiplex PCR; TCRdb's version includes in-frame clones alone and lacks a portion of them. Counted here are about 60,000 clones, 85% to 95% occurring once; the ten biggest clones make up approximately 6.3%. The input for sequencing was peripheral blood, taken 28 days after the second dose of the MenACWY control vaccine. The clonotype was recovered from an adult who received the MenACWY meningococcal vaccine as a control.

The CDR3 loop reads CASSSRTGNNEAFF. Here the CDR3 DNA reads TGTGCCAGCAGTTCCCGGACAGGGAATAATGAAGCTTTCTTT. The chain is built from TRBV6-5 and TRBJ1-1, with TRBD1 matching 8 bases. Germline V gives CDR1 MNHEY, CDR2 SVGAGI. The CDR3 contains 14 residues. The junction had 8 bases not matched to a gene; V was cut back by 4 bases and J by 7 bases.